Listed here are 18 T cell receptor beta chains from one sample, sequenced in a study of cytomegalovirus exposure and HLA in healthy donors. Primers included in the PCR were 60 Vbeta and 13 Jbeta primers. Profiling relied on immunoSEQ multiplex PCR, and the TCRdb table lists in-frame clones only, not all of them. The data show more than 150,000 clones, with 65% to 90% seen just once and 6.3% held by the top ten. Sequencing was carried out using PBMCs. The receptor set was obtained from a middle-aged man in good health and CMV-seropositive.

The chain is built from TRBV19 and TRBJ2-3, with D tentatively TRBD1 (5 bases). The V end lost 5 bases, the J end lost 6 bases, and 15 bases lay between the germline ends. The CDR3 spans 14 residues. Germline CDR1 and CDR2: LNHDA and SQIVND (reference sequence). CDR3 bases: TGTGCCAGTAGTCCCCAGTTGGGGCGGGATACGCAGTATTTT. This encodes CASSPQLGRDTQYF.

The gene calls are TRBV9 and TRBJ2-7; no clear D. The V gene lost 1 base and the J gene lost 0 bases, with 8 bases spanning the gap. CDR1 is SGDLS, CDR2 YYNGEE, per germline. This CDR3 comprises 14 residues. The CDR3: CASSVNPSSYEQYF. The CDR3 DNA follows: TGTGCCAGCAGCGTAAATCCGAGCTCCTACGAGCAGTACTTC.

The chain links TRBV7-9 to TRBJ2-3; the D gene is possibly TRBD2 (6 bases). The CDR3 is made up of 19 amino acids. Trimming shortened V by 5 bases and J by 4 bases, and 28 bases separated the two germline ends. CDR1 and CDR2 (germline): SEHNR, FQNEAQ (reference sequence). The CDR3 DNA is TGTGCCAGCAGCCGGGCCCCCCCGGGGGTAGAGGGGAGATCAGATACGCAGTATTTT. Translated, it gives CASSRAPPGVEGRSDTQYF.

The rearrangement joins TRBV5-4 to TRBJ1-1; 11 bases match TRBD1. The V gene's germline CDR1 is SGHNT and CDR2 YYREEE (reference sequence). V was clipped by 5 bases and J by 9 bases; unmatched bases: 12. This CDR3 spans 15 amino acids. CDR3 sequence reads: CASSETGTGGTQAFF. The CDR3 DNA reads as TGTGCCAGCAGTGAAACCGGGACAGGGGGGACTCAAGCTTTCTTT.

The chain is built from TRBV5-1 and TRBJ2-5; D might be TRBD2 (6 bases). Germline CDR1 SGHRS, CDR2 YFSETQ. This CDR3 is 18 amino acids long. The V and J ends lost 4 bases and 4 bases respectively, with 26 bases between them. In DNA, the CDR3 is TGCGCCAGCAGCATGGGGGAAAGACTAGACCCAAGTGGAGAGACCCAGTACTTC. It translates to CASSMGERLDPSGETQYF.

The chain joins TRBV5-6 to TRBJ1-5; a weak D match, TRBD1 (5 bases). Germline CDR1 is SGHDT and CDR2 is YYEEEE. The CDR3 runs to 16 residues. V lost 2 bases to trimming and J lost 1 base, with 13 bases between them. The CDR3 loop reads CASSLFRGSSNQPQHF. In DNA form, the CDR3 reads TGTGCCAGCAGCTTATTCCGGGGGAGCAGCAATCAGCCCCAGCATTTT.

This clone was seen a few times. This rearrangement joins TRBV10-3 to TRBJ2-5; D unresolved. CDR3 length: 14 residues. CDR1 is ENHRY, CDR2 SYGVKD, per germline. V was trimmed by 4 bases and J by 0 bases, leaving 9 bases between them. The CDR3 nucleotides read TGTGCCATCAGTGGTTCACGGTACCAAGAGACCCAGTACTTC. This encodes CAISGSRYQETQYF.

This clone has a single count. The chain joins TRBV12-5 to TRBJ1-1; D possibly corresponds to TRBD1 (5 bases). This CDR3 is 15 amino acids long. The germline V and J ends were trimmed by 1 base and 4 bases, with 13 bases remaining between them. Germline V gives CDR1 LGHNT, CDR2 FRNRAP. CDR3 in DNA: TGTGCTAGTGGTTTGGAGGCAGGGCTTATCACTGAAGCTTTCTTT. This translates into CASGLEAGLITEAFF.

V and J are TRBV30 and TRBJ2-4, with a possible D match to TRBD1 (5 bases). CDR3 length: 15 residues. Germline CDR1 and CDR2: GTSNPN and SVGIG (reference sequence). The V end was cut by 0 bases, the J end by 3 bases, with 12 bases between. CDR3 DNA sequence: TGTGCCTGGAGTGTAGACGTGGGGCTCAAAAACATTCAGTACTTC. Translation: CAWSVDVGLKNIQYF. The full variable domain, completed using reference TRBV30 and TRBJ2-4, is SQTIHQWPATLVQPVGSPLSLECTVEGTSNPNLYWYRQAAGRGLQLLFYSVGIGQISSEVPQNLSASRPQDRQFILSSKKLLLSDSGFYLCAWSVDVGLKNIQYFGAGTRLSVL.

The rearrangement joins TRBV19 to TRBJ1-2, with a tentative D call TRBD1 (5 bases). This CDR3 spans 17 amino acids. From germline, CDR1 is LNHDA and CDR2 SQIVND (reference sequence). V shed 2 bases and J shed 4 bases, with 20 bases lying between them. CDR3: CASSIRRGTGLIYGYTF. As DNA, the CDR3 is TGTGCCAGTAGTATAAGGAGAGGAACGGGACTGATCTATGGCTACACCTTC.

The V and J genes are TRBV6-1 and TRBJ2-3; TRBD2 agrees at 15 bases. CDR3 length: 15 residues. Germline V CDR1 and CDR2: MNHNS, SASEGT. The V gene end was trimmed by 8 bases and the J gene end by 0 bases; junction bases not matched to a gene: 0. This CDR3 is CASGTSGGSTDTQYF. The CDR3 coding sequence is TGTGCCAGCGGGACTAGCGGGGGGAGCACAGATACGCAGTATTTT.

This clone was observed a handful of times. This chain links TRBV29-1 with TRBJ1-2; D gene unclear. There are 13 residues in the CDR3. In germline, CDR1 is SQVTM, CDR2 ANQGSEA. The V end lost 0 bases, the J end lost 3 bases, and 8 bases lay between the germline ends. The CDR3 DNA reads TGCAGCGTTGAAGATAGGGAGGACTATGGCTACACCTTC. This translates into CSVEDREDYGYTF. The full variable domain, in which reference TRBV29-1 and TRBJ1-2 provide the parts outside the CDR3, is SAVISQKPSRDICQRGTSLTIQCQVDSQVTMMFWYRQQPGQSLTLIATANQGSEATYESGFVIDKFPISRPNLTFSTLTVSNMSPEDSSIYLCSVEDREDYGYTFGSGTRLTVV.

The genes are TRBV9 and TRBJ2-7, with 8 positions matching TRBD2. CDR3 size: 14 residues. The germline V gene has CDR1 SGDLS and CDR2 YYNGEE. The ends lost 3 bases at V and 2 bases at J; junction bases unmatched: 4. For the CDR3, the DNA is TGTGCCAGCAGCGCCCCGGGACTAGCCTACGAGCAGTACTTC. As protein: CASSAPGLAYEQYF. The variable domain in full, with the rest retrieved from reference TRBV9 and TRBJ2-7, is DSGVTQTPKHLITATGQRVTLRCSPRSGDLSVYWYQQSLDQGLQFLIQYYNGEERAKGNILERFSAQQFPDLHSELNLSSLELGDSALYFCASSAPGLAYEQYFGPGTRLTVT.

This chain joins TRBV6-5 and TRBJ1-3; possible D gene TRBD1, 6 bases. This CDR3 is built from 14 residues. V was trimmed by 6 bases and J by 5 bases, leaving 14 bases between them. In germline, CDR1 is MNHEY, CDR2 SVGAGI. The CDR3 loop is CASSYDQGRNTIYF. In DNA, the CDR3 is TGTGCCAGCAGCTACGACCAGGGGAGAAACACCATATATTTT.

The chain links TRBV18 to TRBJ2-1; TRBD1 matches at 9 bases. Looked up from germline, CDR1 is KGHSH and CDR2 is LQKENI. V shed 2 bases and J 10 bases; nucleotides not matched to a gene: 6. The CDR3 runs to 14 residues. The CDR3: CASSPRDRASEQFF. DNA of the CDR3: TGTGCCAGCTCACCAAGGGACAGGGCCTCGGAGCAGTTCTTC. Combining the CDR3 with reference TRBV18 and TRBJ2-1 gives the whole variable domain NAGVMQNPRHLVRRRGQEARLRCSPMKGHSHVYWYRQLPEEGLKFMVYLQKENIIDESGMPKERFSAEFPKEGPSILRIQQVVRGDSAAYFCASSPRDRASEQFFGPGTRLTVL.

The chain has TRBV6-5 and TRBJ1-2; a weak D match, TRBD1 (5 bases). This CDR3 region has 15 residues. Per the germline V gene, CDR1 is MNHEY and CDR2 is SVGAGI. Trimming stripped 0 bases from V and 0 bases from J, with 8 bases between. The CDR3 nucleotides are TGTGCCAGCAGTTACTCCCAGGGCGCTAACTATGGCTACACCTTC. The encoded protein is CASSYSQGANYGYTF.

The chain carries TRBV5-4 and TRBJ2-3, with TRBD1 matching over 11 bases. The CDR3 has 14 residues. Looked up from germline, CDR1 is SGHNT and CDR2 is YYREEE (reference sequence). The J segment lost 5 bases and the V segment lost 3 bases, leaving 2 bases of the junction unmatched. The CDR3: CASSSGQGGDTQYF. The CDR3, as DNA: TGTGCCAGCAGCTCGGGACAGGGGGGAGATACGCAGTATTTT.

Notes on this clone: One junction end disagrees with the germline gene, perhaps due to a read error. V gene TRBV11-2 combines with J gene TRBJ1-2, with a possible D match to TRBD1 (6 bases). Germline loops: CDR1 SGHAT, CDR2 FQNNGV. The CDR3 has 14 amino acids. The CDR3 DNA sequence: TGTGCCAGCAGCTCCCCGCCCGACAGGTTGCTTAAGGCCTTC. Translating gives CASSSPPDRLLKAF.